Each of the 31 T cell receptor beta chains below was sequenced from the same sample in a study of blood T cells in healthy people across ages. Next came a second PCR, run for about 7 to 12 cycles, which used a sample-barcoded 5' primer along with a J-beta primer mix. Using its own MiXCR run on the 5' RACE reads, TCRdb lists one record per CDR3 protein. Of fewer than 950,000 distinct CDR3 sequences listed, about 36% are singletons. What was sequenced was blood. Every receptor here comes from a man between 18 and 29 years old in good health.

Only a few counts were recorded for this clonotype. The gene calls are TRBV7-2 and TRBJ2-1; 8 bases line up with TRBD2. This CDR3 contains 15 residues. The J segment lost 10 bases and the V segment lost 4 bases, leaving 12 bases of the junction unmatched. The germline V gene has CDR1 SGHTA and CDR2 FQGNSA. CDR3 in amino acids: CASSYSGDAVWEQFF. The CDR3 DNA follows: TGTGCCAGCAGCTATAGCGGGGATGCGGTGTGGGAGCAGTTCTTC.

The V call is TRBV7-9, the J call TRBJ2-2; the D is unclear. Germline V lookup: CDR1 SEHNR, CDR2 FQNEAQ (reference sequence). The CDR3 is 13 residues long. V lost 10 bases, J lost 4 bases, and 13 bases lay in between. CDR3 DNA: TGTGCCACTACCCTTACAAGCACCGGGGAGCTGTTTTTT. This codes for CATTLTSTGELFF.

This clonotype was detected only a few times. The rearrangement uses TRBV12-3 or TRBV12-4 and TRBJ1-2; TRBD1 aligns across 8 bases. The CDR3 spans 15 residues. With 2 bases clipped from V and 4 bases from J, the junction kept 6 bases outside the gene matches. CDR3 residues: CASSLSLTGAYGYTF. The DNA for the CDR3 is TGTGCCAGCAGTTTATCCCTGACAGGGGCCTATGGCTACACCTTC.

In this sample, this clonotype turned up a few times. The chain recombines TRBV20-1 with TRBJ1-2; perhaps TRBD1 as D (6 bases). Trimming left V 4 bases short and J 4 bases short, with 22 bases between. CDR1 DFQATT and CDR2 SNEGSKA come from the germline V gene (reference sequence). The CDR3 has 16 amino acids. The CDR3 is CSATLDRPLPPYGYTF. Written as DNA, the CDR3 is TGCAGTGCTACCCTCGACAGGCCGCTTCCCCCCTATGGCTACACCTTC.

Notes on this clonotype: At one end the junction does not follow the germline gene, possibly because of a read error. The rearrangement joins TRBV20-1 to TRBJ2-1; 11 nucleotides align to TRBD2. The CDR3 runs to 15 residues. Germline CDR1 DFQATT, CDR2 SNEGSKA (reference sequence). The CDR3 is CSARGLAGGPDERFF. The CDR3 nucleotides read TGCAGTGCCAGGGGATTAGCGGGGGGGCCGGATGAGCGGTTCTTC.

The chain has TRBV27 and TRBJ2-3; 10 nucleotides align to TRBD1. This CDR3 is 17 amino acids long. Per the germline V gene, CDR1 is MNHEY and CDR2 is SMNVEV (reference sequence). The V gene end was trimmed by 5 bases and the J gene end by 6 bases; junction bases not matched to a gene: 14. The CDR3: CASSPPRGTGAGDTQYF. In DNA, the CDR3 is TGTGCCAGCAGTCCCCCCCGCGGGACAGGGGCAGGCGATACGCAGTATTTT.

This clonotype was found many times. CDR3 in amino acids: CAITPGTPTSEQYF. CDR3 coding DNA: TGTGCCATCACCCCAGGGACCCCGACCTCCGAGCAGTACTTC. The V call is TRBV10-3, the J call TRBJ2-7; D could derive from TRBD1 or TRBD2 (5 bases each). Trimming pared 7 bases from V and 6 bases from J, leaving 19 bases between. CDR1 and CDR2 (germline): ENHRY, SYGVKD. The CDR3 has 14 amino acids.

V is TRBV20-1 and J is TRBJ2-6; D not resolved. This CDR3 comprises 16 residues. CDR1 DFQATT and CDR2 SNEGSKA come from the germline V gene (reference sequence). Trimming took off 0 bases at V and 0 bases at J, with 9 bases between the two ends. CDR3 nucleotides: TGCAGTGCTAGAGATAGGACGGGCTCTGGGGCCAACGTCCTGACTTTC. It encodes CSARDRTGSGANVLTF.

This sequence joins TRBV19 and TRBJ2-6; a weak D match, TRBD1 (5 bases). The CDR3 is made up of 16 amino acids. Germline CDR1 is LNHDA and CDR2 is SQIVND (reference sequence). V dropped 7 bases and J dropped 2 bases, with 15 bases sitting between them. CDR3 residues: CASTQGPGTGANVLTF. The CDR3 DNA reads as TGTGCCAGTACCCAGGGCCCTGGGACTGGGGCCAACGTCCTGACTTTC. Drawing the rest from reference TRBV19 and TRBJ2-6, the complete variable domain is DGGITQSPKYLFRKEGQNVTLSCEQNLNHDAMYWYRQDPGQGLRLIYYSQIVNDFQKGDIAEGYSVSREKKESFPLTVTSAQKNPTAFYLCASTQGPGTGANVLTFGAGSRLTVL.

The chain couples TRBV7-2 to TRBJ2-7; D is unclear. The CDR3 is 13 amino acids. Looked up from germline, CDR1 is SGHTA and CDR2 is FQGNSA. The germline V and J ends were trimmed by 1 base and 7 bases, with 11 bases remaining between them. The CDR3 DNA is TGTGCCAGCAGCTTAGTTGACCCGCAGGAGCAGTACTTC. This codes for CASSLVDPQEQYF.

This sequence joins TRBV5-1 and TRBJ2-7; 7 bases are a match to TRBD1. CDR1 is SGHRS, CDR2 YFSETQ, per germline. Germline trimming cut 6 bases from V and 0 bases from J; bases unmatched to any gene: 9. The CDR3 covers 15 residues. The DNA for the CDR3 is TGCGCCAGCAAATATCTACGGGACAGCTCCTACGAGCAGTACTTC. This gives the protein CASKYLRDSSYEQYF.

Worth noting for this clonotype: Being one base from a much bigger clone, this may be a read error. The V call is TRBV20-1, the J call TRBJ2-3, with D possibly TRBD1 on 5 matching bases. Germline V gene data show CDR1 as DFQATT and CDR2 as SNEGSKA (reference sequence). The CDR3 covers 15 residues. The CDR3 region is CSARELAGNTDMQYF. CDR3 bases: TGCAGTGCTAGAGAGTTGGCAGGGAACACAGATATGCAGTATTTT.

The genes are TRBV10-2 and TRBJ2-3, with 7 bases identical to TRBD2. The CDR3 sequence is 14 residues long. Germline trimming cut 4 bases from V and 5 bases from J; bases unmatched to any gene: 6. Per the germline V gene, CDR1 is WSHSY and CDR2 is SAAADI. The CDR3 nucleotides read TGCGCCAGCAGTGTTCGCAGGGAGGGAGATACGCAGTATTTT. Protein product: CASSVRREGDTQYF.

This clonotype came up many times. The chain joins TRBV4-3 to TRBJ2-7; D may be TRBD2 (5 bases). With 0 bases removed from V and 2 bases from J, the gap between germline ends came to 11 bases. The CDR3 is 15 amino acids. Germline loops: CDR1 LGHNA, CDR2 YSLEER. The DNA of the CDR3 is TGCGCCAGCAGCCAAGAGAGGGCGGAGACCTACGAGCAGTACTTC. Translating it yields CASSQERAETYEQYF.

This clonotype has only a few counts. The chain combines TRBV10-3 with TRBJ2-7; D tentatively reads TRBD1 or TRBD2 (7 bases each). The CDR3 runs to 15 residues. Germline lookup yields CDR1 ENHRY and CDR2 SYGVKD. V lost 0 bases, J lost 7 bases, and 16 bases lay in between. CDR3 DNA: TGTGCCATCAGTGAGTCTAGGGAGGGGGCCGCAGAGCAGTACTTC. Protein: CAISESREGAAEQYF.

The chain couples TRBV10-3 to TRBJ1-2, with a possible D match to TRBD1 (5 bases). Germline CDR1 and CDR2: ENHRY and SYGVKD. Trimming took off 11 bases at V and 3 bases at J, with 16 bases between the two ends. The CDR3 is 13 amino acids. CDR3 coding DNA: TGTGCCGCCACCCATCAGGGCGACTATGGCTACACCTTC. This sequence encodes CAATHQGDYGYTF.

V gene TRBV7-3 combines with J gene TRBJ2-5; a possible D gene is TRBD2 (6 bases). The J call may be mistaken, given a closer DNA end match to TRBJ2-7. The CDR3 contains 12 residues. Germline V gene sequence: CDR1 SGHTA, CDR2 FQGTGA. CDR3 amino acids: CASRSGGYEQYF. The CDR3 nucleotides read TGTGCCAGCAGGTCCGGGGGCTACGAGCAGTACTTC.

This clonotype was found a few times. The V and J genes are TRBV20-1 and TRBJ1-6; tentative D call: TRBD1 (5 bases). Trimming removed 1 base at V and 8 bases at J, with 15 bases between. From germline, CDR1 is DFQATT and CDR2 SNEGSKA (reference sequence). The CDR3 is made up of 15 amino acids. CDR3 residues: CSARVGADRDSPLHF. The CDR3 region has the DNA TGCAGTGCTAGAGTAGGGGCAGATCGGGATTCACCCCTCCACTTT.

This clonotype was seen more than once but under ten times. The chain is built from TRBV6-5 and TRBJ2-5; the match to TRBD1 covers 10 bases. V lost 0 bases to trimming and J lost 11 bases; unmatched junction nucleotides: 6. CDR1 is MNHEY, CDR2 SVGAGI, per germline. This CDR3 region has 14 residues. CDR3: CASSYSPGQGTQYF. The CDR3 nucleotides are TGTGCCAGCAGTTACTCTCCGGGACAGGGGACGCAGTACTTC.

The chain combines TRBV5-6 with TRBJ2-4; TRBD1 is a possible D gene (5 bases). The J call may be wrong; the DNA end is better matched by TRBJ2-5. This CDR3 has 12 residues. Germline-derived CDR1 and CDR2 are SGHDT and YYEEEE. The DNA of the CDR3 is TGTGCCAGCAGCTTGACAGGCAAGACCCAGTACTTC. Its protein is CASSLTGKTQYF.

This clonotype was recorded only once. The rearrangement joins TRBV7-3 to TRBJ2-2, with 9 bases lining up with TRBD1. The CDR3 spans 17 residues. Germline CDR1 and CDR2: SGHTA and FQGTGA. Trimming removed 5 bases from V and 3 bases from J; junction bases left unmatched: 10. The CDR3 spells CASSPNRDRAYTGELFF. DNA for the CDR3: TGTGCCAGCAGCCCGAACAGGGACAGGGCGTACACCGGGGAGCTGTTTTTT. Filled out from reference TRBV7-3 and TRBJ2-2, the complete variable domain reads GAGVSQTPSNKVTEKGKYVELRCDPISGHTALYWYRQSLGQGPEFLIYFQGTGAADDSGLPNDRFFAVRPEGSVSTLKIQRTERGDSAVYLCASSPNRDRAYTGELFFGEGSRLTVL.

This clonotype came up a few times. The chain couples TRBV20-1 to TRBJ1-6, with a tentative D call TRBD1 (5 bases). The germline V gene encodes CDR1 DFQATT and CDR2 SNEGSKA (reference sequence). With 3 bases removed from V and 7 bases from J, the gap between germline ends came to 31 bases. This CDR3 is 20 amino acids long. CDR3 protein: CSASSQGLRQRPTENSPLHF. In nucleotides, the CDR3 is TGCAGTGCTAGTAGCCAAGGACTCAGACAGCGCCCAACAGAGAATTCACCCCTCCACTTT.

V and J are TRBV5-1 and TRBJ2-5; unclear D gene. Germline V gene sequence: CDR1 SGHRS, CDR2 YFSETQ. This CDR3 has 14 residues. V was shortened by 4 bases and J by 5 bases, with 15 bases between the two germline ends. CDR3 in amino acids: CASSVSLDPETQYF. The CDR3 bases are TGCGCCAGCAGCGTGAGTCTAGATCCGGAGACCCAGTACTTC.

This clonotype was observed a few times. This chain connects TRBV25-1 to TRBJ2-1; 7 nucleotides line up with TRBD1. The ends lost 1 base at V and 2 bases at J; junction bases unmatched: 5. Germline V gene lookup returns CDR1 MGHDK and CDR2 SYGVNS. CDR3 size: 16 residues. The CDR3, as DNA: TGTGCCAGCAGTGAATGGGCCCAGGGGGCCTACAATGAGCAGTTCTTC. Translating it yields CASSEWAQGAYNEQFF.

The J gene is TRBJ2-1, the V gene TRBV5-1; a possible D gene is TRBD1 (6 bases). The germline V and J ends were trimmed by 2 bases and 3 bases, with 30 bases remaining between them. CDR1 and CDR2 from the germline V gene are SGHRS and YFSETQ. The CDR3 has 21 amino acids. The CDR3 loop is CASSFPSSRDVQGKDYNEQFF. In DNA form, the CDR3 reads TGCGCCAGCAGCTTCCCCAGCTCAAGGGATGTCCAGGGGAAGGACTACAATGAGCAGTTCTTC. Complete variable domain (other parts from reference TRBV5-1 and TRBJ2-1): KAGVTQTPRYLIKTRGQQVTLSCSPISGHRSVSWYQQTPGQGLQFLFEYFSETQRNKGNFPGRFSGRQFSNSRSEMNVSTLELGDSALYLCASSFPSSRDVQGKDYNEQFFGPGTRLTVL.

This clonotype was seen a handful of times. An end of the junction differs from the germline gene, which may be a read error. The CDR3 region has the DNA TGTGCCAGCAGCGTAGCGGGACTAACCTACGAGCAGTACTTC. Protein sequence: CASSVAGLTYEQYF. The rearrangement links TRBV7-9 to TRBJ2-7, with TRBD2 matching 8 bases. This CDR3 has 14 residues. Germline CDR1 reads SEHNR; CDR2 reads FQNEAQ (reference sequence).

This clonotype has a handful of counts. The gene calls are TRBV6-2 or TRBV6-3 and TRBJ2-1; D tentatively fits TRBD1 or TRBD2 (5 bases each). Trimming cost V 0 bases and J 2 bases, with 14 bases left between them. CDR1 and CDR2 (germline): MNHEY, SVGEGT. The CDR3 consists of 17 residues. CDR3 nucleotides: TGTGCCAGCAGTTACTCGAGGGGAATGGGGGCCTACAATGAGCAGTTCTTC. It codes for CASSYSRGMGAYNEQFF.

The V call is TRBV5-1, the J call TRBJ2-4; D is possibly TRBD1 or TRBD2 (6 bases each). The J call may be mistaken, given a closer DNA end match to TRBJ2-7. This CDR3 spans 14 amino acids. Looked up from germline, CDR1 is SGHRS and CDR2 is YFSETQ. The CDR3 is CASSDHGGPYEQYF. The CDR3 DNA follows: TGCGCCAGCAGTGACCACGGGGGCCCCTACGAGCAGTACTTC.

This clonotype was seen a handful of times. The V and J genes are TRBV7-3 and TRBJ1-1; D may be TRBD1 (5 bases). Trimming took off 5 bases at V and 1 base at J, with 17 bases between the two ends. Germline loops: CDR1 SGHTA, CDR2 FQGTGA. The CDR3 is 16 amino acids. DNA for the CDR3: TGTGCCAGCAGCCCAAATGGCGGGGGTGAGAACACTGAAGCTTTCTTT. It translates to CASSPNGGGENTEAFF.

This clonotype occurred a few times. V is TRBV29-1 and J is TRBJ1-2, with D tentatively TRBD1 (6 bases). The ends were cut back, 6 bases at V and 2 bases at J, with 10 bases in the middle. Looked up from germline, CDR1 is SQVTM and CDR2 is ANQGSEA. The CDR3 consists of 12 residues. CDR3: CSVGQENYGYTF. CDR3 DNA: TGCAGCGTGGGACAAGAGAACTATGGCTACACCTTC.

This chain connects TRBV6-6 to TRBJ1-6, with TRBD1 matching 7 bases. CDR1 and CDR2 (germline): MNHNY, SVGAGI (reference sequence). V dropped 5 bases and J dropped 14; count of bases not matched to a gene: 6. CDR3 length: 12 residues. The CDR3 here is CASSPGTATLHF. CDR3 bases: TGTGCCAGCAGTCCCGGGACAGCCACCCTCCACTTT.